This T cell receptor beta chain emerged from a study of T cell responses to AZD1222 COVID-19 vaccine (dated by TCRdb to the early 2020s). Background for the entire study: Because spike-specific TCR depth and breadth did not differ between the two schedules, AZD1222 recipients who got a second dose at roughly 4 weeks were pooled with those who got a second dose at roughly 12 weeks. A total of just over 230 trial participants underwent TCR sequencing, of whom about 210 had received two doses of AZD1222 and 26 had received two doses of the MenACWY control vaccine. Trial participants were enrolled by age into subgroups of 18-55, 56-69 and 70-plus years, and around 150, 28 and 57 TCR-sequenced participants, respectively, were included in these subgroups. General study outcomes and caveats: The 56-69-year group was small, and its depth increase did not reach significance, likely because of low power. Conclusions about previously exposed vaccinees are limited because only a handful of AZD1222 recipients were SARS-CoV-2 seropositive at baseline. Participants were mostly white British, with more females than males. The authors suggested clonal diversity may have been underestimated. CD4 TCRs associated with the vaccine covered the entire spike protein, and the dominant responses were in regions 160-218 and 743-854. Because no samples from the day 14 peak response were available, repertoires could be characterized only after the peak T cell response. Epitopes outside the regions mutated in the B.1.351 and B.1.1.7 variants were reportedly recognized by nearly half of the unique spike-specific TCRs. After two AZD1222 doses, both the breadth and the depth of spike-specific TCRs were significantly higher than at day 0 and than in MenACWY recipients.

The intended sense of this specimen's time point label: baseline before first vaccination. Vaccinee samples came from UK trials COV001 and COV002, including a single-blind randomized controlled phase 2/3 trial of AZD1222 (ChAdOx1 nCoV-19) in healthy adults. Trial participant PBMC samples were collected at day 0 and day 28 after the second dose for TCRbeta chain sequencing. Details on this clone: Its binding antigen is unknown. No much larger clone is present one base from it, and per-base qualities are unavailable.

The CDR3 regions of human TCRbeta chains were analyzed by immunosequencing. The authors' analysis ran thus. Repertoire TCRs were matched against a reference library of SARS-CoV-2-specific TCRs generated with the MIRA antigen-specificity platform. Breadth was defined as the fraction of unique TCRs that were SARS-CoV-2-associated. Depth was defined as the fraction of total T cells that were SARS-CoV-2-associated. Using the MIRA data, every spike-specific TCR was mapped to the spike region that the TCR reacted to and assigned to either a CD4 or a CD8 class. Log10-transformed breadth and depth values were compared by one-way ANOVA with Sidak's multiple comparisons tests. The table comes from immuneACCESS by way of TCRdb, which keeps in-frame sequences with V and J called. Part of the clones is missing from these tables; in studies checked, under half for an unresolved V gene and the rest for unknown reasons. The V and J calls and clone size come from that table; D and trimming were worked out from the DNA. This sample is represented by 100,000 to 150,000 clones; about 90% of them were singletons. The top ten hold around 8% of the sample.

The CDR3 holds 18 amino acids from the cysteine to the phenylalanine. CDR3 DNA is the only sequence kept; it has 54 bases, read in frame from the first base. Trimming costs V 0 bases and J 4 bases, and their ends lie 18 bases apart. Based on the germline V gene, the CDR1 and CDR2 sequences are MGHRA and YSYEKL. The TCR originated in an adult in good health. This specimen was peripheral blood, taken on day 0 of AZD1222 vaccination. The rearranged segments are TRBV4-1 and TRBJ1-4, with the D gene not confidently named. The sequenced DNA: TGCGCCAGCAGCCAAGATTTTCTGCGAGGCCTCTATAATGAAAAACTGTTTTTT. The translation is CASSQDFLRGLYNEKLFF.